Shown below are 19 T cell receptor beta chains from a single sample sequenced in a study of blood T cell repertoires in COVID-19. The repertoire was sequenced with immunoSEQ multiplex PCR; TCRdb's copy has only in-frame clones and lacks some. The table includes more than 300,000 clones, roughly nine tenths detected once. What was sequenced was peripheral blood. The receptor source for this set is a woman aged 25 to 39 with COVID-19, enrolled during active disease.

Points on this clone: The junction differs from germline at one of its ends, possibly a read error. J is TRBJ2-5 and V is TRBV7-7; TRBD1 aligns across 7 bases. There are 14 residues in the CDR3. Germline V gene data show CDR1 as SSHAT and CDR2 as FNYEAQ (reference sequence). The CDR3 sequence is CASSTGTAEETQYF. The CDR3 DNA reads TGTGCTAGCAGCACCGGGACAGCGGAAGAGACCCAGTACTTC.

The chain uses TRBV10-1 and TRBJ2-1, with D unclear. CDR3 length equals 11 residues. The germline gives CDR1 WNHNN, CDR2 SYGVQD (reference sequence). The V end lost 3 bases, the J end lost 7 bases, and 4 bases lay between the germline ends. CDR3 DNA sequence: TGCGCCAGCAGTGACACTAATGAGCAGTTCTTC. This translates into CASSDTNEQFF.

The chain is built from TRBV7-8 and TRBJ1-2; D remains unclear. The V end was cut by 1 base, the J end by 4 bases, with 7 bases between. Germline assignment: CDR1 SGHVS and CDR2 FQNEAQ. The CDR3 contains 13 residues. As DNA, the CDR3 is TGTGCCAGCAGCTTAGGCCAGATCTATGGCTACACCTTC. It yields the protein CASSLGQIYGYTF.

J is TRBJ1-2 and V is TRBV21-1; the table names TRBD1, a call not compared with the DNA. TRBV21-1 counts as a pseudogene. The CDR3 covers 18 residues. The CDR3 coding sequence is TGTGCCAGCAGCAAAGGTTCACAGGGGCAGATGGGCCCGGTTGGCTACACCTTC. The encoded protein is CASSKGSQGQMGPVGYTF.

This sequence joins TRBV11-3 and TRBJ2-7, with D maybe TRBD2 (5 bases). The CDR3 has 13 residues. In germline, CDR1 is SGHNT, CDR2 YENEEA. Trimming removed 5 bases at V and 4 bases at J, with 12 bases between. CDR3 DNA: TGTGCCAGCAGCGATGTCTCGGGATACGAGCAGTACTTC. Its translation: CASSDVSGYEQYF.

The genes are TRBV5-6 and TRBJ1-2, with a weak D call TRBD1 (5 bases). The V end was cut by 4 bases, the J end by 3 bases, with 16 bases between. Germline V gene sequence: CDR1 SGHDT, CDR2 YYEEEE. This CDR3 has 15 residues. The CDR3 is CASSPVRGTDYGYTF. CDR3 DNA: TGTGCCAGCAGCCCGGTTCGCGGGACGGACTATGGCTACACCTTC.

This chain links TRBV11-3 with TRBJ2-2; 10 nucleotides agree with TRBD2. Germline CDR1 is SGHNT and CDR2 is YENEEA. V was pared by 2 bases and J by 4 bases, with 1 base of the junction left unmatched. The CDR3 has 15 amino acids. CDR3 coding DNA: TGTGCCAGCAGCTTAACTAGCGGGGCCACCGGGGAGCTGTTTTTT. The encoded protein is CASSLTSGATGELFF.

The chain couples TRBV24-1 to TRBJ1-2; D is ambiguous. CDR1 is KGHDR, CDR2 SFDVKD, per germline. Trimming removed 3 bases at V and 6 bases at J, with 10 bases between. The CDR3 has 13 amino acids. This chain's CDR3 is CATSDALDDGYTF. The CDR3 region has the DNA TGTGCCACCAGTGATGCCTTAGATGATGGCTACACCTTC.

For the CDR3, the DNA is TGCGCCAGCAGCCAAGATCCTGGGGGCGAGGGCTACACCTTC. Translating gives CASSQDPGGEGYTF. The genes are TRBV4-3 and TRBJ1-2; weak D call: TRBD1 (6 bases). V was clipped by 0 bases and J by 8 bases, with 13 bases between them. Germline lookup yields CDR1 LGHNA and CDR2 YSLEER. The CDR3 consists of 14 residues.

This chain joins TRBV6-5 and TRBJ1-6; 9 bases are shared with TRBD1. The CDR3 spans 16 residues. Germline V CDR1 and CDR2: MNHEY, SVGAGI. After removal of 4 bases from V and 7 bases from J, the junction contained 8 bases not matched to a gene. In DNA, the CDR3 is TGTGCCAGCAGTTGGGGGGGACAGGGTCGGAATTCACCCCTCCACTTT. This codes for CASSWGGQGRNSPLHF.

This clone has only a few counts. The chain joins TRBV9 to TRBJ1-5; D not certain. This CDR3 region has 13 residues. Trimming shortened V by 5 bases and J by 3 bases, and 9 bases separated the two germline ends. Germline-derived CDR1 and CDR2 are SGDLS and YYNGEE. CDR3 loop: CASSTDYNQPQHF. CDR3 bases: TGTGCCAGCAGTACTGACTACAATCAGCCCCAGCATTTT.

This clone was counted only a few times. The V and J genes are TRBV30 and TRBJ1-6; 8 positions agree with TRBD1. The trim removed 8 bases at V and 9 bases at J, leaving 9 bases unmatched. Germline V CDR1 and CDR2: GTSNPN, SVGIG (reference sequence). The CDR3 runs 13 residues. The CDR3 spells CAGGGQAISPLHF. The CDR3, as DNA: TGTGCCGGCGGGGGACAGGCGATTTCACCCCTCCACTTT.

The chain carries TRBV6-1 and TRBJ1-6, with TRBD1 as a possible D gene (6 bases). CDR3 size: 16 residues. Trimming removed 0 bases at V and 4 bases at J, with 10 bases between. Looked up from germline, CDR1 is MNHNS and CDR2 is SASEGT. Here the CDR3 reads CASSEAPDRYNSPLHF. CDR3 in DNA: TGTGCCAGCAGTGAAGCTCCGGACAGATATAATTCACCCCTCCACTTT.

The rearrangement joins TRBV6-2 or TRBV6-3 to TRBJ1-1; D gene ambiguous. Germline V CDR1 and CDR2: MNHEY, SVGEGT. The CDR3 runs to 17 residues. V was trimmed by 2 bases and J by 0 bases, leaving 16 bases between them. The CDR3 bases are TGTGCCAGCAGTTACGCCCAACCCCCAGGAATGAACACTGAAGCTTTCTTT. Protein product: CASSYAQPPGMNTEAFF.

The V and J genes are TRBV10-2 and TRBJ2-1; maybe TRBD1 (6 bases). CDR3 length: 14 residues. Between the trimmed V and J ends, which lost 7 bases and 3 bases, there was a span of 13 bases. Germline lookup yields CDR1 WSHSY and CDR2 SAAADI. The CDR3 loop is CASNRGTLYNEQFF. In nucleotides, the CDR3 is TGCGCCAGCAATAGGGGGACACTCTACAATGAGCAGTTCTTC.

This chain uses TRBV5-4 with TRBJ1-2, with D hard to call. From germline, CDR1 is SGHNT and CDR2 YYREEE (reference sequence). The V gene lost 7 bases and the J gene lost 2 bases, with 12 bases spanning the gap. CDR3 length equals 13 residues. The CDR3 here is CASHPGENYGYTF. The CDR3 coding sequence is TGTGCCAGCCACCCTGGGGAGAACTATGGCTACACCTTC. Variable domain in full (rest from reference TRBV5-4 and TRBJ1-2): ETGVTQSPTHLIKTRGQQVTLRCSSQSGHNTVSWYQQALGQGPQFIFQYYREEENGRGNFPPRFSGLQFPNYSSELNVNALELDDSALYLCASHPGENYGYTFGSGTRLTVV.

This sequence joins TRBV27 and TRBJ1-6, with TRBD1 matching 7 bases. Germline CDR1 MNHEY, CDR2 SMNVEV (reference sequence). V gave up 5 bases and J gave up 4 bases; unmatched junction bases: 8. This CDR3 spans 16 amino acids. CDR3 amino acids: CASSTKQGIYNSPLHF. CDR3 nucleotide sequence: TGTGCCAGCAGTACCAAACAGGGGATTTATAATTCACCCCTCCACTTT.

This clone occurred once. This chain joins TRBV29-1 and TRBJ1-1; no clear D gene. The CDR3 contains 13 residues. The germline CDR1 and CDR2 sequences are SQVTM and ANQGSEA. Trimming took off 6 bases at V and 11 bases at J, with 22 bases between the two ends. In DNA form, the CDR3 reads TGCAGCGTCTCCCTGGGAGGCGCCGTTGAGGCTTTCTTT. Translating gives CSVSLGGAVEAFF.

The V gene is TRBV5-8, the J gene TRBJ1-4; no firm D call. The germline V gene encodes CDR1 SGHTS and CDR2 YDEGEE. Between the trimmed V and J ends, which lost 0 bases and 5 bases, there was a span of 11 bases. This CDR3 has 15 amino acids. Here the CDR3 DNA reads TGTGCCAGCAGCTTGGAGGCAGAGGTGAATGAAAAACTGTTTTTT. Protein product: CASSLEAEVNEKLFF.